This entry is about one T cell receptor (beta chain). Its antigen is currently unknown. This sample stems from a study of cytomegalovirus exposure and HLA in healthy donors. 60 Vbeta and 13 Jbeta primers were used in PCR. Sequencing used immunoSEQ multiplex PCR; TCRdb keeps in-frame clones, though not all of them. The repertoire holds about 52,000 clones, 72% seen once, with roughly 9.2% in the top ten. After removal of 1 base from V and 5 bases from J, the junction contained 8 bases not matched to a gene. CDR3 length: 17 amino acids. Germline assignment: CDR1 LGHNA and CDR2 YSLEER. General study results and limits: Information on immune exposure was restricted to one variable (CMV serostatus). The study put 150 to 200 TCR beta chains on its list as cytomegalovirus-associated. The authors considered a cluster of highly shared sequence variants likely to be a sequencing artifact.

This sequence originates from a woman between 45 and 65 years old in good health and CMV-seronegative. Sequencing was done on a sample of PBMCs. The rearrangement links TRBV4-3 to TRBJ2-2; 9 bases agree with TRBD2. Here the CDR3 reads CASSQVRAGGDTGELFF. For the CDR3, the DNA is TGCGCCAGCAGCCAAGTCCGAGCGGGGGGTGATACCGGGGAGCTGTTTTTT.